This paragraph reports one T cell receptor beta chain. This entry comes from a study of blood T cell repertoires in COVID-19. For the study at large: Samples of COVID-19 (acute and convalescent) were obtained from the United States, Italy and Spain. Sample material is recorded as cDNA or gDNA derived from T cells, B-cell-depleted T cells, or PBMCs.

Trimming pared 2 bases from V and 5 bases from J, leaving 9 bases between. The CDR3 consists of 14 residues. Per germline, CDR1 KGHSH and CDR2 LQKENI. Authors' methods: Cell counts per sample came from amplifying reference gene primers. The repertoire was sequenced with immunoSEQ multiplex PCR; TCRdb's copy has only in-frame clones and lacks some. That table supplies the V and J calls and clone size; D and trimming were determined from the DNA. This table has about 110,000 clones, approximately 85% appearing once. The rearrangement joins TRBV18 to TRBJ2-2, with D tentatively TRBD2 (6 bases). Input material: peripheral blood. The source is a man in his forties with acute or convalescent COVID-19. CDR3 sequence (DNA): TGTGCCAGCTCACCAGACGGGAGAACCGGGGAGCTGTTTTTT. Translating it yields CASSPDGRTGELFF.